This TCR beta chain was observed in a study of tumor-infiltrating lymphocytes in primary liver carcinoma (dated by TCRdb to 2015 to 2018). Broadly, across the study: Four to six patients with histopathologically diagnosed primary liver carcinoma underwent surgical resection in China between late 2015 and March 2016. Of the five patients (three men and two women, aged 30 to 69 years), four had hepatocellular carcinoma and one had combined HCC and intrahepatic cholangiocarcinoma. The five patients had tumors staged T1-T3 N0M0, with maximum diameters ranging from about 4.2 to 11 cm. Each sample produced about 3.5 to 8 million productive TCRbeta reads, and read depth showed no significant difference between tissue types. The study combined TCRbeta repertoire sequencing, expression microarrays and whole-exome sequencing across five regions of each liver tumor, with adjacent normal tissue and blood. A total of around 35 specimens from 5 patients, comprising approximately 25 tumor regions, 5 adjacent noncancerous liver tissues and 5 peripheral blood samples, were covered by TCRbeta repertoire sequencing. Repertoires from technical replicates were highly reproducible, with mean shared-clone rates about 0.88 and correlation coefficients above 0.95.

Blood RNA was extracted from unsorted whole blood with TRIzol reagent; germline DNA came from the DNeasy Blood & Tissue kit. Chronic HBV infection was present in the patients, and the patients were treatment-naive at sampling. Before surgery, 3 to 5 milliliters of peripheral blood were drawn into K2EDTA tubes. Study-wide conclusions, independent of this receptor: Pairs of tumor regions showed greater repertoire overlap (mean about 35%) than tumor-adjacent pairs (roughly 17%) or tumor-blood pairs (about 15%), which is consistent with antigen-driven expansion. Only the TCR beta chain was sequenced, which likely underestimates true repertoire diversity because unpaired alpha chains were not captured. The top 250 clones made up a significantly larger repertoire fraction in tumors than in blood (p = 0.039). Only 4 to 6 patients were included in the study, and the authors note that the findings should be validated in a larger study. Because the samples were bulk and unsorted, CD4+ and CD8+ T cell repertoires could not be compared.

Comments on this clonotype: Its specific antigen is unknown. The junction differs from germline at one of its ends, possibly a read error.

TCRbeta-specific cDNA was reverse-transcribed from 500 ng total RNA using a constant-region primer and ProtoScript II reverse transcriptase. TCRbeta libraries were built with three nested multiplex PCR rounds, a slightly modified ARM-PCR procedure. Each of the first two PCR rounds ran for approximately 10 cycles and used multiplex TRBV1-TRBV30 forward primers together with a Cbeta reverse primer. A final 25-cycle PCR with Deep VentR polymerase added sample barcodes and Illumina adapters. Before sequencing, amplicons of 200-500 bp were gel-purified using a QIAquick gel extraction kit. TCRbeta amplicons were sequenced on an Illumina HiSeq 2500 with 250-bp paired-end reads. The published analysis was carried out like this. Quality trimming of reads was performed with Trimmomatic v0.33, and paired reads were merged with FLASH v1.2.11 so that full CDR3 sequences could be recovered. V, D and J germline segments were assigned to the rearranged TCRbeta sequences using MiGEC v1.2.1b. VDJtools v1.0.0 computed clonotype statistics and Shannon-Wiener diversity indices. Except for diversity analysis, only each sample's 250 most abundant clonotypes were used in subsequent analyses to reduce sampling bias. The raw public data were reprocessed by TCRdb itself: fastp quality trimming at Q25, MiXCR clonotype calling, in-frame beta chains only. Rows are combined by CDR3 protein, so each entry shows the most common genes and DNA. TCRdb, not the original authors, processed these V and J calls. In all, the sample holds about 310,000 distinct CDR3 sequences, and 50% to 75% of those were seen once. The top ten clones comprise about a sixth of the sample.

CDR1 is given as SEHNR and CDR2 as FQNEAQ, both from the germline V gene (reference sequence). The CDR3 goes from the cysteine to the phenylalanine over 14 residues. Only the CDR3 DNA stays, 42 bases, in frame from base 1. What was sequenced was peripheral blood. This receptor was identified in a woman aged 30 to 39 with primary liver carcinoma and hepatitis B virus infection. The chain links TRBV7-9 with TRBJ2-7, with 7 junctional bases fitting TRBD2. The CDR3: CAISLRGLPWSRVF. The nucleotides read TGTGCCATCAGCTTAAGGGGACTACCTTGGTCACGCGTTTTC.